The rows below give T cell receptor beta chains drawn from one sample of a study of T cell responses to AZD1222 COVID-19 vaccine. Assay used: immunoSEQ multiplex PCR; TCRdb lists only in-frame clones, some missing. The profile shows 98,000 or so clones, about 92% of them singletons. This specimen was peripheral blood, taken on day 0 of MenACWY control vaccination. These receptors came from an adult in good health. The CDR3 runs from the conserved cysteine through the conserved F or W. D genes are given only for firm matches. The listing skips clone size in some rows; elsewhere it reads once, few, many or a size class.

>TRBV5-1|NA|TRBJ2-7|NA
TGCGCCAGCAGCTTGGATCCTAGCTCCTACGAGCAGTACTTC
CASSLDPSSYEQYF
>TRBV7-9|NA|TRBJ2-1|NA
TGTGCCAGCAGCCCAAGGGGGGGTGGCGATGAGCAGTTCTTC
CASSPRGGGDEQFF
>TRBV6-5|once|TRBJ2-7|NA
TGTGCCAGCAGTCCACCTTCTGGGGGGCTCAACGAGCAGTACTTC
CASSPPSGGLNEQYF
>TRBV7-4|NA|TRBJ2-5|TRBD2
TGTGCCAGCAGCTTAAGGGTGAGGACTAGCGGGCCCCAAGAGACCCAGTACTTC
CASSLRVRTSGPQETQYF
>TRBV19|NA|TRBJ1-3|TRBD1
TGTGCCAGTGGCCTCCGCAGGGGGGACGGAAACACCATATATTTT
CASGLRRGDGNTIYF
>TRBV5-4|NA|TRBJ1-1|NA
TGTGCCAGCAGCTTAACAGGGAGCATGAACACTGAAGCTTTCTTT
CASSLTGSMNTEAFF
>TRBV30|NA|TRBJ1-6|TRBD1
TGTGCCTGGAGTTCCGGGACAGGGGGAAGCTCCTATAATTCACCCCTCCACTTT
CAWSSGTGGSSYNSPLHF
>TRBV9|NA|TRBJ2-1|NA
TGTGCCAGCAGCCAGGGGGGTTCCTACAATGAGCAGTTCTTC
CASSQGGSYNEQFF
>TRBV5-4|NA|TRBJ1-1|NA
TGTGCCAGCACGCTCTGGGGAAACACTGAAGCTTTCTTT
CASTLWGNTEAFF
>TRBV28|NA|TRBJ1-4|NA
TGTGCCAGTTCAATTGTTGCAACTAATGAAAAACTGTTTTTT
CASSIVATNEKLFF
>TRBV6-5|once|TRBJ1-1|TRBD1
TGTGCCAGCAGGGCGGGACAGAAAAGTGAAGCTTTCTTT
CASRAGQKSEAFF
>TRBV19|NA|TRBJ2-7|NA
TGTGCCAGTAGTAACGGTGGGAGCTCCTACGAGCAGTACTTC
CASSNGGSSYEQYF
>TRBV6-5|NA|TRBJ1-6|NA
TGTGCCACCTCCGCAGCAGTTAATTCACCCCTCCACTTT
CATSAAVNSPLHF
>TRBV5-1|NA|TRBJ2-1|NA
TGCGCCAGCAGCCCGGGACTTAGAGAGCAGTTCTTC
CASSPGLREQFF
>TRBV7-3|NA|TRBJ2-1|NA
TGTGCCAGCAGCTTATTGGGCGCAATCAATGAGCAGTTCTTC
CASSLLGAINEQFF